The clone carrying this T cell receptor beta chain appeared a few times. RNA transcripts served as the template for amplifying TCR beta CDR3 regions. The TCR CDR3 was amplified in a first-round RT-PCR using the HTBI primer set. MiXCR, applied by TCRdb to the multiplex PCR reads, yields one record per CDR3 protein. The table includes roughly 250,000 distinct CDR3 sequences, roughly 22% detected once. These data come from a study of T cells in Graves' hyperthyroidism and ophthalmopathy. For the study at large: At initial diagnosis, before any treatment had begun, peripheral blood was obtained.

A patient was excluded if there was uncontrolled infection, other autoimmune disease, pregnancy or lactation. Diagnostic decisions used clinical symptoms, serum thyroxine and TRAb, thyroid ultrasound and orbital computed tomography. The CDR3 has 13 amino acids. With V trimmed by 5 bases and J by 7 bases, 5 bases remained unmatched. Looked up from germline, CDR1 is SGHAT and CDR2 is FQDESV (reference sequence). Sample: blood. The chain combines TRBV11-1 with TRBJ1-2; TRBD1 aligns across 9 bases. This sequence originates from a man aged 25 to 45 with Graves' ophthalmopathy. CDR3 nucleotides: TGTGCCAGCAGCCCCGGGACAGGGATTGGCTACACCTTC. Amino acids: CASSPGTGIGYTF.